This record looks at one T cell receptor beta chain sequence and its context. Antigen unknown. These data belong to a study of cytomegalovirus exposure and HLA in healthy donors. Overall study: For the approximately 360 genotyped donors, over 80% fell within the Caucasian-associated ancestry cluster.

General observations from the study: Further analysis, carried out later, found HLA-associated TCR beta chains more clonally expanded than equally common other chains.

This PCR relied on a set of 60 Vbeta primers and 13 Jbeta primers. TCRdb keeps only in-frame clones here, not all; method: immunoSEQ multiplex PCR. The sample lists approximately 130,000 clones; under 85% were seen once. The CDR3 runs 14 residues. Per germline, CDR1 MGHRA and CDR2 YSYEKL. Deletions cut 5 bases from V and 0 bases from J, with 9 bases between. The sequence came from a man aged 25-45 years in good health and CMV-seronegative. The chain recombines TRBV4-1 with TRBJ2-3; D remains unclear. Sequencing used PBMCs. In nucleotides, the CDR3 is TGCGCCAGCAGCGGAGTAACAAGCACAGATACGCAGTATTTT. This sequence encodes CASSGVTSTDTQYF.